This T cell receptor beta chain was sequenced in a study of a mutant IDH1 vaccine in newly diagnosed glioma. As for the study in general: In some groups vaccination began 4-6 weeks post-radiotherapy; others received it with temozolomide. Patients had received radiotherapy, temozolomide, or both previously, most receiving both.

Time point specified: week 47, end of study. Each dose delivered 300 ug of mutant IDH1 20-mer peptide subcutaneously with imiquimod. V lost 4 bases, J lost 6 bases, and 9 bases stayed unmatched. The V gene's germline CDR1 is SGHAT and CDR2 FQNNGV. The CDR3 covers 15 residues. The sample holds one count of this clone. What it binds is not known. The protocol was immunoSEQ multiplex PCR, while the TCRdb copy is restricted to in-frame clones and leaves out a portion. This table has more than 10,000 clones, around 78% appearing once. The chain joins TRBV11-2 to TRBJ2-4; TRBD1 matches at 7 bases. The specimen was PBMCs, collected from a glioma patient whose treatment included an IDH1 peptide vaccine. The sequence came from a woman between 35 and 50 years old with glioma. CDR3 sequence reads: CASSSRVKGANIQYF. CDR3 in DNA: TGTGCCAGCAGCTCACGGGTGAAGGGGGCAAACATTCAGTACTTC.